The 11 T cell receptor beta chains presented below share a single source sample, sequenced in a study of patients and donors after allogeneic stem cell transplantation. TCRdb re-derived calls from the RT-PCR reads in MiXCR, one entry per CDR3 protein. The table records tens of thousands of distinct CDR3 sequences, about 48% of them present only once. The sequencing sample was made of blood, either unsorted or a sorted T cell fraction (not recorded which). Every receptor here comes from a human donor who was either an allogeneic HSCT recipient or a stem cell or donor lymphocyte infusion donor (not recorded which). It is not recorded whose cells these are; they may come from a transplant donor.

This clonotype was recorded only once. The chain combines TRBV27 with TRBJ2-2, with 10 bases lining up with TRBD2. V lost 6 bases to trimming and J lost 5 bases; unmatched junction nucleotides: 6. The CDR3 has 15 amino acids. Germline CDR1 is MNHEY and CDR2 is SMNVEV (reference sequence). The CDR3, as DNA: TGTGCCAGCAGGGAAGCGGGAGGGCCAACCGGGGAGCTGTTTTTT. This encodes CASREAGGPTGELFF.

The chain is built from TRBV5-1 and TRBJ1-1; 9 nucleotides match TRBD1. Germline V gene sequence: CDR1 SGHRS, CDR2 YFSETQ. Trimming cost V 4 bases and J 4 bases; bases outside gene matches: 8. The CDR3 is 15 amino acids. In DNA form, the CDR3 reads TGCGCCAGCAGCCTAGGGGACAGGGAGGCCACTGAAGCTTTCTTT. Translated, it gives CASSLGDREATEAFF.

J is TRBJ1-1 and V is TRBV18; 8 bases fit TRBD1. Per the germline V gene, CDR1 is KGHSH and CDR2 is LQKENI. This CDR3 has 17 residues. J gave up 0 bases and V 3 bases, and 9 bases lay outside the gene matches. The CDR3 sequence: CASSPGGQGTLNTEAFF. CDR3 nucleotides: TGTGCCAGCTCACCTGGAGGACAGGGTACCTTGAACACTGAAGCTTTCTTT.

The J gene is TRBJ1-2, the V gene TRBV29-1; unclear D gene. This CDR3 has 12 amino acids. Between the trimmed V and J ends, which lost 2 bases and 5 bases, there was a span of 9 bases. Germline V gene data show CDR1 as SQVTM and CDR2 as ANQGSEA. CDR3: CSVELRFYGYTF. The CDR3 DNA follows: TGCAGCGTTGAACTTCGGTTTTATGGCTACACCTTC.

V is TRBV12-3 or TRBV12-4 and J is TRBJ1-5; D unresolved. The germline V and J ends were trimmed by 4 bases and 4 bases, with 5 bases remaining between them. CDR3 length equals 12 residues. The CDR3 loop reads CASSYPNQPQHF. As DNA, the CDR3 is TGTGCCAGCAGTTACCCGAATCAGCCCCAGCATTTT.

The V and J genes are TRBV4-3 and TRBJ1-2; possible D gene TRBD1, 5 bases. Trimming cost V 0 bases and J 8 bases, with 16 bases left between them. This CDR3 is built from 15 residues. The germline gives CDR1 LGHNA, CDR2 YSLEER. The CDR3 nucleotides read TGCGCCAGCAGCCAAGATACCGGCAGGGCGGACGGCTACACCTTC. Its translation is CASSQDTGRADGYTF.

This clonotype was found a few times. The genes are TRBV7-6 and TRBJ1-2, with TRBD1 as a possible D gene (5 bases). V was shortened by 4 bases and J by 4 bases, with 13 bases between the two germline ends. Looked up from germline, CDR1 is SGHVS and CDR2 is FNYEAQ. The CDR3 spans 14 residues. Written as DNA, the CDR3 is TGTGCCAGCAGCTCCGCCGGACATTCCTATGGCTACACCTTC. Translated: CASSSAGHSYGYTF.

The chain employs TRBV7-9 and TRBJ1-4, with D maybe TRBD1 (5 bases). The CDR3 length is 14 residues. Germline V gives CDR1 SEHNR, CDR2 FQNEAQ (reference sequence). Trimming took 6 bases from V and 4 from J, leaving 12 bases between them. CDR3 sequence reads: CASRKGRLNEKLFF. The CDR3, as DNA: TGTGCCAGCAGGAAGGGACGGCTTAATGAAAAACTGTTTTTT. Full variable domain (remainder filled in from reference TRBV7-9 and TRBJ1-4): DTGVSQNPRHKITKRGQNVTFRCDPISEHNRLYWYRQTLGQGPEFLTYFQNEAQLEKSRLLSDRFSAERPKGSFSTLEIQRTEQGDSAMYLCASRKGRLNEKLFFGSGTQLSVL.

This chain links TRBV11-2 with TRBJ1-5, with 7 bases matching TRBD1. J gave up 5 bases and V 8 bases, and 6 bases lay outside the gene matches. This CDR3 has 13 amino acids. CDR1 and CDR2 from the germline V gene are SGHAT and FQNNGV. This chain's CDR3 is CASLQGLDQPQHF. For the CDR3, the DNA is TGTGCCAGCTTACAGGGGCTGGATCAGCCCCAGCATTTT.

This clonotype was detected a few times. V is TRBV5-1 and J is TRBJ1-1, with 8 bases fitting TRBD1. The CDR3 runs 16 residues. V was pared by 1 base and J by 2 bases, with 7 bases of the junction left unmatched. The germline CDR1 and CDR2 sequences are SGHRS and YFSETQ. CDR3 loop: CASSLPGGEGNTEAFF. The DNA of the CDR3 is TGCGCCAGCAGCTTGCCAGGGGGCGAAGGAAACACTGAAGCTTTCTTT.

J is TRBJ2-2 and V is TRBV4-1; no definite D call. CDR3 length: 15 amino acids. V dropped 3 bases and J dropped 7 bases, with 15 bases sitting between them. CDR1 is MGHRA and CDR2 is YSYEKL in the germline V gene. Here the CDR3 DNA reads TGCGCCAGCAGCCAGGGTATGGGTGACGACGGGGAGCTGTTTTTT. It is translated as CASSQGMGDDGELFF.